This T cell receptor (beta chain) appears in the sequencing data of a study of blood T cell repertoires in COVID-19. Overall study context: From T cells, B-cell-depleted T cells, or PBMCs came the material, which was cDNA or gDNA.

V dropped 8 bases and J dropped 2; count of bases not matched to a gene: 14. CDR3 size: 16 residues. Germline V lookup: CDR1 MDHEN, CDR2 SYDVKM. This clone occurred once. Original processing notes: Reference gene primer amplification in the assay estimated nucleated cell counts. Assay: immunoSEQ multiplex PCR; the TCRdb copy retains only in-frame clones and omits some. The D gene and trimming were derived from the DNA, and the V and J assignments and clone size from that table. The sample lists 310,000 or so clones, 90% occurring once. Grouping used clinical history reported by participants in a survey and questionnaire.

Sequenced material: PBMCs or T cells enriched from blood (not recorded which). The V call is TRBV28, the J call TRBJ2-7; 8 nucleotides line up with TRBD1. The clonotype comes from a young woman who had recovered from COVID-19. CDR3 sequence reads: CASGSVGQAGPYEQYF. In nucleotides, the CDR3 is TGTGCCAGCGGATCCGTGGGACAGGCCGGGCCCTACGAGCAGTACTTC.